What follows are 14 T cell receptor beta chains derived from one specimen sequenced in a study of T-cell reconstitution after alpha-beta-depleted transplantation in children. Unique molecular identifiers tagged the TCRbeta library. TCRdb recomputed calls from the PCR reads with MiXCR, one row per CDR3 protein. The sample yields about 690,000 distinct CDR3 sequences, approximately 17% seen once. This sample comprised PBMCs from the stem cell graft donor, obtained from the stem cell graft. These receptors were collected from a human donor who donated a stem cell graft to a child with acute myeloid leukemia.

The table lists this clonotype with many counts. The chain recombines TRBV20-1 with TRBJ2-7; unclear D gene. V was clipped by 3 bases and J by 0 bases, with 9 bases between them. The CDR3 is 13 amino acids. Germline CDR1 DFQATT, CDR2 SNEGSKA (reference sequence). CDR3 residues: CSARAGNSYEQYV. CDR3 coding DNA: TGCAGTGCTAGGGCAGGCAACTCCTACGAGCAGTACGTC.

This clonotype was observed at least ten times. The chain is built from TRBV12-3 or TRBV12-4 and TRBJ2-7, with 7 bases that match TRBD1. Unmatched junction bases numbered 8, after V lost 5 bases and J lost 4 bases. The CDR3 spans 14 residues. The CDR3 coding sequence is TGTGCCAGCAGTCCCACCGGGACAGATTACGAGCAGTACGTC. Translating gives CASSPTGTDYEQYV.

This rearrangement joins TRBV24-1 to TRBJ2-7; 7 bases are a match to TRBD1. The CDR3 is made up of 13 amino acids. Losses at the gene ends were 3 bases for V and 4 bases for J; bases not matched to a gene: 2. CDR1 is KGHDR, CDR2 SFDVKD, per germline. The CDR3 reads CATSDGGQYEQYF. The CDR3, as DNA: TGTGCCACCAGTGATGGGGGACAGTACGAGCAGTACTTC.

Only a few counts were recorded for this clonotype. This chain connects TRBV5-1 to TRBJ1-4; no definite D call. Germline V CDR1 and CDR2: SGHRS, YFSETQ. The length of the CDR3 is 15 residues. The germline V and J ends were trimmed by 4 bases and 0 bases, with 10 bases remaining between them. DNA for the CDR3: TGCGCCAGCAGCCAATCGGGAGCAACTAATGAAAAACTGTTTTTT. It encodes CASSQSGATNEKLFF. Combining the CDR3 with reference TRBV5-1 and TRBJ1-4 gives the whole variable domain KAGVTQTPRYLIKTRGQQVTLSCSPISGHRSVSWYQQTPGQGLQFLFEYFSETQRNKGNFPGRFSGRQFSNSRSEMNVSTLELGDSALYLCASSQSGATNEKLFFGSGTQLSVL.

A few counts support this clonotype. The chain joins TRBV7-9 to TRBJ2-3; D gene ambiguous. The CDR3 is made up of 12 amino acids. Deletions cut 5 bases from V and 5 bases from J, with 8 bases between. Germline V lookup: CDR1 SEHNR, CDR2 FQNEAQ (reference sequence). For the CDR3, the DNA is TGTGCCAGCAGCGCGGCTGGAGATACGCAGTATTTT. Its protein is CASSAAGDTQYF.

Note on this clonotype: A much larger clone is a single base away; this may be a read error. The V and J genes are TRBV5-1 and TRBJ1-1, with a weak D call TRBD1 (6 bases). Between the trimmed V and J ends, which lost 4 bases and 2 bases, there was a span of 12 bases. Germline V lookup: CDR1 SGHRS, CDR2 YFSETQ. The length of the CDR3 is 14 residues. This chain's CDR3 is CASSTGQCNTEAFF. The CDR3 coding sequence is TGCGCCAGCAGCACTGGACAGTGCAACACTGAAGCTTTCTTT.

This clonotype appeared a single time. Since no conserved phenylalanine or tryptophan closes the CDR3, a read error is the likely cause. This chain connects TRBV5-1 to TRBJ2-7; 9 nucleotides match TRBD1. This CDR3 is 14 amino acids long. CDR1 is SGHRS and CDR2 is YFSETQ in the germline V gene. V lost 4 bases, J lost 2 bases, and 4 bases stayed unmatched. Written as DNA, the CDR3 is TGCGCCAGCAGCGTGACAGGGGGACCCTACGAGCAGTACCTC. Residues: CASSVTGGPYEQYL.

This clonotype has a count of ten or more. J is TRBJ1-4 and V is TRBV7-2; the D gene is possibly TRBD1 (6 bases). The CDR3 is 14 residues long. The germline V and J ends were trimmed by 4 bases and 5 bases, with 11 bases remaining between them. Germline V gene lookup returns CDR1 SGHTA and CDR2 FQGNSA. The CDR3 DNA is TGTGCCAGCAGCTCCGGGGGCCTCAATGAAAAACTGTTTTTT. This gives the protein CASSSGGLNEKLFF.

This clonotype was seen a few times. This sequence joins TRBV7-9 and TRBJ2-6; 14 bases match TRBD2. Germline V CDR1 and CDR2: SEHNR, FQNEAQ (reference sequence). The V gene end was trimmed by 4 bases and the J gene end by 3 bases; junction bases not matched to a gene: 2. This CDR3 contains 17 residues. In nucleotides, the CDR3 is TGTGCCAGCAGCTGGGGACTAGCGGGAGTTGGGGCCAACGTCCTGACTTTC. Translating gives CASSWGLAGVGANVLTF.

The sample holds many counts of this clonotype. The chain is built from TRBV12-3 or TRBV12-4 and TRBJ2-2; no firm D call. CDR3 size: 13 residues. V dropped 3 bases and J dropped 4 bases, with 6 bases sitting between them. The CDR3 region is CASSFSITGELFF. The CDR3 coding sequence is TGTGCCAGCAGTTTTAGTATCACCGGGGAGCTGTTTTTT.

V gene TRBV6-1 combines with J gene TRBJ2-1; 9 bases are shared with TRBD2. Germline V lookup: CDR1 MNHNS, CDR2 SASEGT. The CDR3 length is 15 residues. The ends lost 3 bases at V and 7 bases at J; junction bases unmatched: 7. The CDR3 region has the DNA TGTGCCAGCAGTGATCAAGCGGGGGGTAATAATGAGCAGTTCTTC. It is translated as CASSDQAGGNNEQFF.

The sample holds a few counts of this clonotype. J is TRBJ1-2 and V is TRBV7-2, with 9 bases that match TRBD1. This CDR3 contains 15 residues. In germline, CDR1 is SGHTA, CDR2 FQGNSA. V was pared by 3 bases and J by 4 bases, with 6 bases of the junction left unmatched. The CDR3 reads CASSFRQGVTYGYTF. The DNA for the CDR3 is TGTGCCAGCAGCTTCCGACAGGGGGTTACCTATGGCTACACCTTC. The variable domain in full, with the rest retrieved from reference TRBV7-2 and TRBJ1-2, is GAGVSQSPSNKVTEKGKDVELRCDPISGHTALYWYRQSLGQGLEFLIYFQGNSAPDKSGLPSDRFSAERTGGSVSTLTIQRTQQEDSAVYLCASSFRQGVTYGYTFGSGTRLTVV.

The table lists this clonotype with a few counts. Here the CDR3 DNA reads TGCGCCAGCAGCTTGGTGACTAACCTAAACACCGGGGAGCTGTTTTTT. Its protein is CASSLVTNLNTGELFF. The chain employs TRBV5-1 and TRBJ2-2, with a possible D match to TRBD2 (5 bases). Germline V gene lookup returns CDR1 SGHRS and CDR2 YFSETQ. Trimming cost V 0 bases and J 2 bases, with 11 bases left between them. This CDR3 has 16 residues.

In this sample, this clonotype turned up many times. The CDR3 DNA follows: TGCAGTGCTAGACAGCTCTCCTACAATGAGCAGTTCTTC. This translates into CSARQLSYNEQFF. This rearrangement joins TRBV20-1 to TRBJ2-1; unclear D gene. V was trimmed by 2 bases and J by 0 bases, leaving 5 bases between them. CDR3 length equals 13 residues. Germline V gene lookup returns CDR1 DFQATT and CDR2 SNEGSKA (reference sequence).